This TCR beta chain is from a study of CD8+CD57+ T cells in acquired aplastic anemia. Study details: Sorted CD4+ and CD8+ cells gave a mean 3.2 ug DNA, range 0.2 to 27.4 ug.

The template for TCR beta VDJ and CDR3 sequence profiling was genomic DNA. TCRdb passed the reads through MiXCR, listing each CDR3 protein once. The data show 200,000 to 250,000 distinct CDR3 sequences, about 60% seen once. An expansion of CD8+CD57+ cells by flow cytometry had been shown in patients chosen for sequencing. Every patient presented with severe acquired aplastic anemia. Findings and caveats of the study: Shared by patients and controls, 25 to 35 CD8+ CDR3s were abundant in patients. CD8+ Simpson's diversity showed no significant patient-control difference.

V lost 5 bases and J lost 9, with 10 bases in between. CDR3 size: 11 residues. Germline V gene sequence: CDR1 SGHVS, CDR2 FNYEAQ. About this clonotype: Its antigen is currently unknown.

Input material: sorted CD4+, CD8+, or CD8+CD57+ T cells (not recorded which) from PBMCs. The chain employs TRBV7-6 and TRBJ2-5; tentative D call: TRBD2 (6 bases). This TCR derives from a human donor with aplastic anemia. The chain's CDR3 is CASSNGGAQYF. The CDR3 DNA follows: TGTGCCAGCAGCAACGGCGGGGCCCAGTACTTC.